This TCR beta chain was found in a study of T-cell memory formation after mild COVID-19. Study at large: The study found TCR clusters largely donor specific.

This clonotype has just a few counts. The antigen is unknown. Study-wide results and caveats: Cross-reactive memory apparently joined, as some responding clones appeared in pre-infection memory.

TCRalpha and TCRbeta libraries used 5'RACE with constant-segment primers and UMIs. One entry per CDR3 protein results from TCRdb running MiXCR on the 5' RACE reads. The sample carries just over 150,000 distinct CDR3 sequences, roughly 30% recorded once. J was trimmed by 5 bases and V by 4 bases; bases with no gene match: 7. This CDR3 spans 14 amino acids. Germline values: CDR1 SEHNR, CDR2 FQNEAQ (reference sequence). The sample comprised PBMCs or a T cell subset sorted from them (not recorded which). The receptor's source is an adult woman who had mild COVID-19 (a few samples of this study predate the infection). Cell type and time point are not known. This chain connects TRBV7-9 to TRBJ2-5; TRBD1 agrees at 7 bases. The CDR3 reads CASSWTGTDETQYF. The CDR3 region has the DNA TGTGCCAGCAGCTGGACCGGGACAGACGAGACCCAGTACTTC.